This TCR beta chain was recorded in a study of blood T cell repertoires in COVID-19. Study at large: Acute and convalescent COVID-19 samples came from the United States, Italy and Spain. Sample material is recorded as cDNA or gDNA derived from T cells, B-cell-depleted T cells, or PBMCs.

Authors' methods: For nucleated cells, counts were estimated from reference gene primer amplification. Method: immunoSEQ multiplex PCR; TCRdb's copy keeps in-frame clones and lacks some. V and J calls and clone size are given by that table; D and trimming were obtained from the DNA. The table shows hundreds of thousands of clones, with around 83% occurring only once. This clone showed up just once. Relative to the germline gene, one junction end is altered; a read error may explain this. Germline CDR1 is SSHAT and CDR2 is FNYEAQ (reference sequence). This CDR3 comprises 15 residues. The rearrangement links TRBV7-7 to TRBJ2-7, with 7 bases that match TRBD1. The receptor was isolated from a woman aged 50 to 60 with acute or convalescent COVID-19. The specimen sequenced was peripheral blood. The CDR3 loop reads CASSASTGDSYEQYF. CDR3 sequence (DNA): TGTGCTAGCAGCGCCTCCACAGGGGACTCCTACGAGCAGTACTTC.